Below, 9 T cell receptor beta chains from the same sample are listed, as sequenced in a study of shared clonotypes between healthy human individuals (TCRdb year 2020). The method was the immunoSEQ multiplex PCR assay. TCRdb holds this immuneACCESS table with in-frame rearrangements only. Some clones are missing; in checked studies, unresolved V genes explain under half, and the rest has no known cause. The sample yields some 1,100,000 clones; approximately 80% were counted once. The ten largest account for 0.4% to 0.55% of the sample. The sequenced sample consisted of memory CD4+ T cells from PBMCs. In the paper's terms, the cell subset or site label means: CD45RA-negative fraction. These receptors came from a young man in good health. Some clones in this sample may be carry-over from other donors' samples.

Comment on this clone: The sample carries other DNA sequences with the same CDR3. This chain joins TRBV9 and TRBJ2-7, with D possibly being TRBD2 (6 bases). The length of the CDR3 is 14 residues. Germline CDR1 is SGDLS and CDR2 is YYNGEE. The V gene lost 0 bases and the J gene lost 0 bases, with 7 bases spanning the gap. In DNA, the CDR3 is TGTGCCAGCAGCGTAGGTAGCGGCTCCTACGAGCAGTACTTC. The encoded protein is CASSVGSGSYEQYF.

V and J are TRBV5-1 and TRBJ1-6, with D maybe TRBD1 (5 bases). This CDR3 is built from 13 residues. Germline V CDR1 and CDR2: SGHRS, YFSETQ. Trimming took 0 bases from V and 10 from J, leaving 8 bases between them. In DNA, the CDR3 is TGCGCCAGCAGCTTGGTTGGGGACTCACCCCTCCACTTT. It yields the protein CASSLVGDSPLHF.

CDR3 loop: CASSPSETQYF. The CDR3 DNA reads as TGTGCCAGCAGTCCTTCAGAGACCCAGTACTTC. The V gene is TRBV25-1, the J gene TRBJ2-5; D is unresolved. Trimming took 5 bases from V and 4 from J, leaving 5 bases between them. This CDR3 region has 11 residues. Germline CDR1 reads MGHDK; CDR2 reads SYGVNS.

The genes are TRBV7-7 and TRBJ2-7; D not resolved. The CDR3 loop spans 13 amino acids. V was pared by 2 bases and J by 7 bases, with 12 bases between. Germline V gives CDR1 SSHAT, CDR2 FNYEAQ (reference sequence). CDR3 coding DNA: TGTGCCAGCAGCTTAATGGCCGCTGGGGAGCAGTACTTC. As protein: CASSLMAAGEQYF.

The CDR3 DNA reads TGTGCCAGCAGTGGGTACTCCTACGAGCAGTACTTC. This translates into CASSGYSYEQYF. The V and J genes are TRBV28 and TRBJ2-7, with no clear D. This CDR3 is built from 12 residues. The V gene lost 5 bases and the J gene lost 0 bases, with 5 bases spanning the gap. Germline V gives CDR1 MDHEN, CDR2 SYDVKM. Full variable domain (outside the CDR3, taken from reference TRBV28 and TRBJ2-7): DVKVTQSSRYLVKRTGEKVFLECVQDMDHENMFWYRQDPGLGLRLIYFSYDVKMKEKGDIPEGYSVSREKKERFSLILESASTNQTSMYLCASSGYSYEQYFGPGTRLTVT.

This clone was recorded only once. The rearrangement joins TRBV21-1 to TRBJ2-5. TRBV21-1 counts as a pseudogene. CDR3 length: 14 amino acids. CDR3 sequence reads: CASSKVVGMKTQYF. The CDR3 nucleotides read TGTGCCAGCAGCAAAGTGGTAGGGATGAAGACCCAGTACTTC.

CDR3 region: CASSDSKPGQGARQPQHF. DNA of the CDR3: TGTGCCAGCAGTGACTCGAAGCCGGGACAGGGGGCTCGCCAGCCCCAGCATTTT. V and J are TRBV6-4 and TRBJ1-5, with TRBD1 identical over 12 bases. This CDR3 contains 18 residues. The V gene's germline CDR1 is MRHNA and CDR2 SNTAGT. V was pared by 0 bases and J by 7 bases, with 10 bases of the junction left unmatched.

This rearrangement joins TRBV9 to TRBJ2-3, with D maybe TRBD1 (6 bases). The CDR3 has 17 amino acids. Germline CDR1 SGDLS, CDR2 YYNGEE. V gave up 3 bases and J gave up 3 bases, with 20 bases separating them. DNA of the CDR3: TGTGCCAGCAGCGCCCATACCACAGGGTTCGGGACAGATACGCAGTATTTT. Translating it yields CASSAHTTGFGTDTQYF.

Only one count was recorded for this clone. This chain links TRBV28 with TRBJ2-7, with 7 bases identical to TRBD2. Germline CDR1 reads MDHEN; CDR2 reads SYDVKM. V gave up 5 bases and J gave up 3 bases; unmatched junction bases: 7. There are 14 residues in the CDR3. This chain's CDR3 is CASSERGTLYEQYF. In DNA, the CDR3 is TGTGCCAGCAGTGAGCGGGGAACCCTCTACGAGCAGTACTTC.